One and the same sample provided the 2 T cell receptor beta chains below, sequenced in a study of T-cell memory formation after mild COVID-19. One entry per CDR3 protein, called by TCRdb with MiXCR from the 5' RACE reads. The sample includes about 500,000 distinct CDR3 sequences, over 20% of them seen just once. The sequenced sample was PBMCs or a T cell subset sorted from them (not recorded which). The receptors were gathered from an adult woman who had mild COVID-19 (a few samples of this study predate the infection). Cell type and time point are not known.

Only a few counts were recorded for this clonotype. V is TRBV5-6 and J is TRBJ2-7, with 8 bases lining up with TRBD1. The V segment lost 4 bases and the J segment 4 bases; nucleotides outside the gene matches: 7. The CDR3 consists of 14 residues. Germline V CDR1 and CDR2: SGHDT, YYEEEE. Written as DNA, the CDR3 is TGTGCCAGCAGCCGCAGACAGGGGAGGTACGAGCAGTACTTC. Translating gives CASSRRQGRYEQYF.

Points on this clonotype: At one boundary the junction diverges from the germline segment, which might be a read error. The V and J genes are TRBV30 and TRBJ2-7; 10 bases align to TRBD2. Germline V gene sequence: CDR1 GTSNPN, CDR2 SVGIG (reference sequence). This CDR3 is 17 amino acids long. The CDR3 here is CAWSGPLSPSGSTEWDF. Written as DNA, the CDR3 is TGTGCCTGGAGTGGCCCCCTATCCCCTAGCGGGAGTACTGAATGGGACTTC.